This passage covers 20 T cell receptor beta chains from one sample sequenced in a study of T cell repertoires in cytomegalovirus infection. TCRdb passed the reads through MiXCR, listing each CDR3 protein once. The table has about 250,000 distinct CDR3 sequences, about a sixth seen once; the top ten hold around half. The sequenced sample was CD8+ T cells from PBMCs. The receptors come from a human donor in good health (CMV status not recorded). Some clones in this sample may be carry-over from other donors' samples.

As to this clonotype: This may arise from a read error, as a much more abundant clone is one base away. V usage is TRBV7-8 and J usage is TRBJ2-3, with 7 bases aligning to TRBD2. CDR3 length: 15 residues. From germline, CDR1 is SGHVS and CDR2 FQNEAQ. For the CDR3, the DNA is TGTGCCAACAGCTTAGAGGCGGGGGGCACAGATACGCAGTATTTT. Translating it yields CANSLEAGGTDTQYF. The full variable domain, rest sourced from reference TRBV7-8 and TRBJ2-3, is GAGVSQSPRYKVAKRGQDVALRCDPISGHVSLFWYQQALGQGPEFLTYFQNEAQLDKSGLPSDRFFAERPEGSVSTLKIQRTQQEDSAVYLCANSLEAGGTDTQYFGPGTRLTVL.

CDR3 DNA: TGTGCCAGCAGTGGTGGAGGGCGAGGAGGGTCCACTGAAGCTTTCTTT. It translates to CASSGGGRGGSTEAFF. The chain employs TRBV2 and TRBJ1-1; no clear D gene. In germline, CDR1 is SNHLY, CDR2 FYNNEI. V was pared by 4 bases and J by 4 bases, with 19 bases between. The CDR3 has 16 residues.

The chain carries TRBV28 and TRBJ2-3; a possible D gene is TRBD1 (6 bases). The CDR3 runs to 14 residues. V gave up 2 bases and J gave up 8 bases, with 14 bases separating them. Germline V gene lookup returns CDR1 MDHEN and CDR2 SYDVKM. Written as DNA, the CDR3 is TGTGCCAGCAGTTTAATGGGGGCCCGGGGTACGCAGTATTTT. It specifies CASSLMGARGTQYF.

This clonotype came up a few times. The genes are TRBV5-6 and TRBJ1-1; TRBD1 matches at 8 bases. The CDR3 totals 16 residues. Germline V gene data show CDR1 as SGHDT and CDR2 as YYEEEE. Trimming took 2 bases from V and 1 from J; bases not matched to a gene: 7. DNA for the CDR3: TGTGCCAGCAGCTTTCTACTCCAGGGGGCGAACACTGAAGCTTTCTTT. Translating gives CASSFLLQGANTEAFF.

This clonotype was recorded a few times. The chain is built from TRBV20-1 and TRBJ2-2; perhaps TRBD2 as D (6 bases). Germline CDR1 and CDR2: DFQATT and SNEGSKA (reference sequence). This CDR3 has 14 amino acids. The ends were cut back, 2 bases at V and 7 bases at J, with 14 bases in the middle. CDR3 region: CSARRPRESGELFF. The CDR3 DNA reads as TGCAGTGCTAGACGCCCCCGGGAGAGCGGGGAGCTGTTTTTT.

This clonotype has a count of ten or more. The chain couples TRBV5-6 to TRBJ2-1, with D possibly TRBD1 on 7 matching bases. Germline CDR1 is SGHDT and CDR2 is YYEEEE. This CDR3 region has 15 residues. V was cut by 6 bases and J by 2 bases, with 15 bases left in between. This CDR3 reads CASTIPGGPYNEQFF. Written as DNA, the CDR3 is TGTGCCAGCACCATCCCAGGGGGGCCCTACAATGAGCAGTTCTTC.

This clonotype was observed at least ten times. The V and J genes are TRBV6-5 and TRBJ2-1, with 8 nucleotides matching TRBD1. CDR1 is MNHEY and CDR2 is SVGAGI in the germline V gene. The CDR3 has 13 residues. The junction had 5 bases not matched to a gene; V was cut back by 6 bases and J by 7 bases. CDR3 region: CASRLGQGNEQFF. In DNA, the CDR3 is TGTGCCAGCAGACTAGGACAGGGTAATGAGCAGTTCTTC.

This clonotype has a count of ten or more. The V call is TRBV12-3 or TRBV12-4, the J call TRBJ1-5; 10 bases line up with TRBD1. J gave up 4 bases and V 6 bases, and 3 bases lay outside the gene matches. This CDR3 has 14 residues. For the CDR3, the DNA is TGTGCCAGCAGCGGACAGGGGGGTAATCAGCCCCAGCATTTT. The encoded protein is CASSGQGGNQPQHF.

This clonotype was seen ten or more times. The chain recombines TRBV6-6 with TRBJ1-2, with 7 bases identical to TRBD1. CDR1 is MNHNY and CDR2 is SVGAGI in the germline V gene (reference sequence). This CDR3 spans 16 amino acids. Trimming cost V 6 bases and J 5 bases; bases outside gene matches: 15. The CDR3 DNA follows: TGTGCCAGCAGCCTGGGGGGAGGAGGGGGCATGTATGGCTACACCTTC. Protein: CASSLGGGGGMYGYTF.

This clonotype was found a few times. The rearrangement joins TRBV6-2 or TRBV6-3 to TRBJ2-3; D is uncertain. Deletions cut 8 bases from V and 1 base from J, with 16 bases between. The CDR3 spans 15 residues. The germline gives CDR1 MNHEY, CDR2 SVGEGT. CDR3: CASFDIRMGTDTQYF. The CDR3 DNA is TGTGCCAGCTTTGACATAAGAATGGGCACAGATACGCAGTATTTT.

This clonotype appeared many times. V usage is TRBV7-8 and J usage is TRBJ1-6, with 7 bases fitting TRBD1. The germline CDR1 and CDR2 sequences are SGHVS and FQNEAQ. Germline trimming cut 5 bases from V and 7 bases from J; bases unmatched to any gene: 5. CDR3 length: 14 residues. Here the CDR3 reads CASSPGTANSPLHF. The CDR3 region has the DNA TGTGCCAGCAGCCCCGGGACAGCAAATTCACCCCTCCACTTT.

J is TRBJ2-1 and V is TRBV7-9; the D gene is possibly TRBD1 (6 bases). The CDR3 spans 17 residues. The V gene's germline CDR1 is SEHNR and CDR2 FQNEAQ (reference sequence). Trimming removed 4 bases at V and 4 bases at J, with 20 bases between. The CDR3 DNA reads as TGTGCCAGCAGCTCACCCGAACAGGGAACGGCGTACAATGAGCAGTTCTTC. Translated, it gives CASSSPEQGTAYNEQFF.

There are many counts of this clonotype. This chain links TRBV7-2 with TRBJ2-7, with 8 positions matching TRBD2. Trimming removed 1 base from V and 2 bases from J; junction bases left unmatched: 4. This CDR3 comprises 15 residues. Per germline, CDR1 SGHTA and CDR2 FQGNSA. The CDR3 bases are TGTGCCAGCAGCTTAGTAGCGGGGACGACCTACGAGCAGTACTTC. As protein: CASSLVAGTTYEQYF.

This clonotype was counted between two and nine times. The chain uses TRBV7-9 and TRBJ2-7; tentative D call: TRBD2 (6 bases). The CDR3 covers 14 residues. Germline CDR1 is SEHNR and CDR2 is FQNEAQ (reference sequence). The germline V and J ends were trimmed by 5 bases and 0 bases, with 11 bases remaining between them. The CDR3 region is CASSETGGSYEQYF. The CDR3 DNA follows: TGTGCCAGCAGCGAAACCGGGGGCTCCTACGAGCAGTACTTC.

This clonotype was observed a handful of times. The chain recombines TRBV2 with TRBJ2-7; D unresolved. The V end lost 3 bases, the J end lost 5 bases, and 8 bases lay between the germline ends. CDR3 length: 12 amino acids. Germline-derived CDR1 and CDR2 are SNHLY and FYNNEI. The CDR3 nucleotides read TGTGCCAGCAGTGAGGTTGTCCACGAGCAGTACTTC. Translating gives CASSEVVHEQYF. Full variable domain (remainder filled in from reference TRBV2 and TRBJ2-7): EPEVTQTPSHQVTQMGQEVILRCVPISNHLYFYWYRQILGQKVEFLVSFYNNEISEKSEIFDDQFSVERPDGSNFTLKIRSTKLEDSAMYFCASSEVVHEQYFGPGTRLTVT.

This clonotype has a count of ten or more. The chain links TRBV7-9 to TRBJ2-5; D is ambiguous. The germline gives CDR1 SEHNR, CDR2 FQNEAQ (reference sequence). V lost 1 base, J lost 5 bases, and 14 bases lay in between. The CDR3 is 15 amino acids. CDR3 in amino acids: CASSLVLTADETQYF. DNA for the CDR3: TGTGCCAGCAGCTTAGTACTAACAGCCGACGAGACCCAGTACTTC.

The chain couples TRBV4-1 to TRBJ1-6, with TRBD1 matching 8 bases. Germline V gives CDR1 MGHRA, CDR2 YSYEKL. Losses at the gene ends were 5 bases for V and 6 bases for J; bases not matched to a gene: 3. CDR3 size: 14 residues. The CDR3 region has the DNA TGCGCCAGCAGCACGACAGGGGTTAATTCACCCCTCCACTTT. It encodes CASSTTGVNSPLHF.

This clonotype was counted at least ten times. The chain combines TRBV7-8 with TRBJ1-3; D uncertain. The CDR3 loop spans 15 amino acids. V dropped 4 bases and J dropped 2 bases, with 12 bases sitting between them. Germline V gene sequence: CDR1 SGHVS, CDR2 FQNEAQ. The CDR3 bases are TGTGCCAGCAGCTCCCCTATCGATACTGGAAACACCATATATTTT. Encoded protein: CASSSPIDTGNTIYF.

The chain is built from TRBV29-1 and TRBJ2-3, with TRBD2 matching 11 bases. Germline lookup yields CDR1 SQVTM and CDR2 ANQGSEA. Germline trimming cut 1 base from V and 5 bases from J; bases unmatched to any gene: 8. The CDR3 runs 16 residues. CDR3 protein: CSVEGLAGGFIDTQYF. Here the CDR3 DNA reads TGCAGCGTTGAAGGGTTAGCGGGGGGGTTTATAGATACGCAGTATTTT.

In regard to this clonotype: It may be a read error: a sequence one base away is much more abundant. This rearrangement joins TRBV7-6 to TRBJ1-3, with 9 positions matching TRBD1. The CDR3 runs 17 residues. Germline CDR1 SGHVS, CDR2 FNYEAQ. CDR3: CSSSSPKTGGSGNTIYF. The CDR3 DNA is TGTTCCAGCAGCTCGCCGAAGACAGGGGGCTCTGGAAACACCATATATTTT.